This T cell receptor beta chain was captured by sequencing in a study of regulatory T cells in long-lasting Graves disease. Both iRepertoire HTBI primers and Arm-PCR of CDR3 regions were used to build the TCR beta libraries. In the authors' methods: Samples revealed roughly 60 TRBV and 11 to 15 TRBJ segments. TCRdb redid the calling of the multiplex PCR reads with MiXCR, one entry per CDR3 protein. These V and J calls derive from TCRdb rather than the authors' analysis. The sample records roughly 500,000 distinct CDR3 sequences, around a fifth being singletons. Germline loops: CDR1 SGHVS, CDR2 FNYEAQ. V lost 3 bases, J lost 6 bases, and 10 bases lay in between. The CDR3 consists of 13 residues. Turning to this clonotype: The antigen is not known.

Study-wide results and limits: Accuracy was perhaps lowered by the small sample size. Lower TCR diversity was seen in persistent Graves' patients than in newly diagnosed ones. Favored gene segments in persistent disease were TRBV28, TRBJ1-2 and TRBJ2-5.

Time point: persistent/refractory GD, antithyroid drugs over 5 years with positive TRAb. Following extraction of RNA from PBMCs, that RNA was used to make the TCR library. The material was peripheral blood mononuclear cells (PBMCs), obtained when the disease was refractory, from a patient treated with antithyroid drugs. The V and J genes are TRBV7-6 and TRBJ2-3, with D unclear. This TCR derives from a female donor with Graves disease. The CDR3 bases are TGTGCCAGCAGCTTCCGCCCGGGTGATACGCAGTATTTT. Its translation is CASSFRPGDTQYF.